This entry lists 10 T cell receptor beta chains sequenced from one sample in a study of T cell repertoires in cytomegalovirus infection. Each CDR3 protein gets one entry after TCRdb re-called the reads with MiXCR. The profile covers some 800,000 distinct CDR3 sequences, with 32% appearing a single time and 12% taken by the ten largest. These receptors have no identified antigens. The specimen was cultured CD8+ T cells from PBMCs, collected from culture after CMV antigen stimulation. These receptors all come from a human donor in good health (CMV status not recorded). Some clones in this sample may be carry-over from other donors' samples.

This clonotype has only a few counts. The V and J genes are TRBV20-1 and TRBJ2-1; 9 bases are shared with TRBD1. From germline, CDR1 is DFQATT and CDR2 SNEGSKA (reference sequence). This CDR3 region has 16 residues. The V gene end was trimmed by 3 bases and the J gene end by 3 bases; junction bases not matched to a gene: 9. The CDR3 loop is CSASGPGQGIYNEQFF. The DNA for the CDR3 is TGCAGTGCTAGTGGCCCGGGACAGGGTATCTACAATGAGCAGTTCTTC.

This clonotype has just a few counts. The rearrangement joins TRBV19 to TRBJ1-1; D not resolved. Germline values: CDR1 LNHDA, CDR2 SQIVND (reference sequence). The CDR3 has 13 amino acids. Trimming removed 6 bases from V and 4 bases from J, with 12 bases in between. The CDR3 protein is CASSPVEGTEAFF. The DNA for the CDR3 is TGTGCCAGTAGCCCGGTAGAAGGCACTGAAGCTTTCTTT.

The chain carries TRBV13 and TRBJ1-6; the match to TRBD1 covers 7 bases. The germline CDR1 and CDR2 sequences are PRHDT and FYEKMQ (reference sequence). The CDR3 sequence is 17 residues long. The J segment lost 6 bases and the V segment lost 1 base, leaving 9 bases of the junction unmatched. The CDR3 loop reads CASSLAEYRDSNSPLHF. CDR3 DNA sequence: TGTGCCAGCAGCTTAGCAGAATACCGGGACAGTAATTCACCCCTCCACTTT. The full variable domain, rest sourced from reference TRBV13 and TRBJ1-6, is AAGVIQSPRHLIKEKRETATLKCYPIPRHDTVYWYQQGPGQDPQFLISFYEKMQSDKGSIPDRFSAQQFSDYHSELNMSSLELGDSALYFCASSLAEYRDSNSPLHFGNGTRLTVT.

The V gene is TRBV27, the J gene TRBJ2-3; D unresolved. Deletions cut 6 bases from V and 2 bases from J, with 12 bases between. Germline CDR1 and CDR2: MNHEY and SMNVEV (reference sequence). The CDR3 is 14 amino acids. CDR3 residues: CASSLLTYTDTQYF. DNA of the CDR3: TGTGCCAGCAGCCTTTTGACCTACACAGATACGCAGTATTTT.

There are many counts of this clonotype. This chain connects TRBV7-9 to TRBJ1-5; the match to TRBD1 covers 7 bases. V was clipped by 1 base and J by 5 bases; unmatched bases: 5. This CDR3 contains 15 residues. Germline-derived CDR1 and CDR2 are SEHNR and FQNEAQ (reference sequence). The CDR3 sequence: CASSLDRGYDQPQHF. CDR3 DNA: TGTGCCAGCAGCTTAGACAGGGGTTACGATCAGCCCCAGCATTTT.

The CDR3: CASSLDSTNPVSRYEQFF. Written as DNA, the CDR3 is TGTGCCAGCAGCCTTGACTCGACAAACCCGGTATCCCGCTATGAGCAGTTCTTC. The chain is built from TRBV7-9 and TRBJ2-1; no clear D. Germline V lookup: CDR1 SEHNR, CDR2 FQNEAQ (reference sequence). Trimming shortened V by 5 bases and J by 8 bases, and 28 bases separated the two germline ends. This CDR3 has 18 residues.

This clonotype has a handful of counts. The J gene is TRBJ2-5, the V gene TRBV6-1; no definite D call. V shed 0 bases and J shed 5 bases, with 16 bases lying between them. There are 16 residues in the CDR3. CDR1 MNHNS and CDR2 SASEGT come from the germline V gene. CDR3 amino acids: CASSEAVSSGVETQYF. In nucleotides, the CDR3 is TGTGCCAGCAGTGAAGCGGTGTCGTCGGGCGTGGAGACCCAGTACTTC.

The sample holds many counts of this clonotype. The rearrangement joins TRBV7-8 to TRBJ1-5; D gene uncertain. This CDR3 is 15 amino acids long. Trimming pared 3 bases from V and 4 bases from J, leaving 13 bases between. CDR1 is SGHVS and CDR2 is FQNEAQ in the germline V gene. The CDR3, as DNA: TGTGCCAGCAGCTTGGTAGTGGCAGAGAATCAGCCCCAGCATTTT. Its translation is CASSLVVAENQPQHF.

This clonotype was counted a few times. CDR3 sequence: CASSYLLAGGQKDTQYF. Here the CDR3 DNA reads TGTGCCAGCAGTTACTTGCTAGCGGGGGGGCAAAAAGATACGCAGTATTTT. This chain joins TRBV6-6 and TRBJ2-3, with TRBD2 identical over 12 bases. Germline V gives CDR1 MNHNY, CDR2 SVGAGI (reference sequence). This CDR3 has 17 residues. J lost 5 bases, V lost 1 base, and 7 bases had no gene match.

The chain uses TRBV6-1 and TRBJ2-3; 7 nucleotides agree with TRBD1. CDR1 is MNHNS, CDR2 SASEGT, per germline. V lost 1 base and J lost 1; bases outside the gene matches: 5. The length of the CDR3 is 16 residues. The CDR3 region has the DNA TGTGCCAGCAGTGAAGAGAGGGGGCCTCGCACAGATACGCAGTATTTT. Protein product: CASSEERGPRTDTQYF.